A selection of T cell receptor beta chains follows, all from one sample in a study of blood T cell repertoires in COVID-19. TCRdb's copy holds only in-frame clones and misses some; the assay was immunoSEQ multiplex PCR. The repertoire holds about 160,000 clones, with 82% as singletons. The sample was peripheral blood. These receptors all come from a woman older than 75 with acute or convalescent COVID-19. Both conserved end residues are part of each CDR3. Each record gives: J gene, D gene, clone size, V gene, CDR3 DNA, CDR3 protein. The D gene is left open where the match is weak. Size tells how often a clone was seen (once, few, many) or the class of an expanded clone, and some rows leave it out.

J gene: TRBJ1-2; D gene: -; clone size: -; V gene: TRBV11-2; CDR3 DNA: TGTGCCAGCAGCTCCGGGTCTCTTCCTGGCTACACCTTC; CDR3 protein: CASSSGSLPGYTF
J gene: TRBJ2-3; D gene: TRBD2; clone size: -; V gene: TRBV4-3; CDR3 DNA: TGCGCCAGCAGCCAAGAAACTAGCGGGAGTTACACAGATACGCAGTATTTT; CDR3 protein: CASSQETSGSYTDTQYF
J gene: TRBJ1-4; D gene: -; clone size: -; V gene: TRBV19; CDR3 DNA: TGTGCCAGTAGTCCGACCCTGGAGACTAATGAAAAACTGTTTTTT; CDR3 protein: CASSPTLETNEKLFF
J gene: TRBJ1-2; D gene: -; clone size: -; V gene: TRBV21-1; CDR3 DNA: TGTGCCAGCAGCAAAGAGGGACAGGGAAGAGGGGACTCTAACTATGGCTACACCTTC; CDR3 protein: CASSKEGQGRGDSNYGYTF
J gene: TRBJ1-1; D gene: -; clone size: many; V gene: TRBV5-1; CDR3 DNA: TGCGCCAGCAGCTTGAATGGGGGCATGAACACTGAAGCTTTCTTT; CDR3 protein: CASSLNGGMNTEAFF
J gene: TRBJ2-2; D gene: -; clone size: -; V gene: TRBV6-5; CDR3 DNA: TGTGCCAGCAGTTACTCGCGGGTGGGGACCGGGGAGCTGTTTTTT; CDR3 protein: CASSYSRVGTGELFF
J gene: TRBJ2-7; D gene: -; clone size: few; V gene: TRBV3-1/TRBV3-2; CDR3 DNA: TGTGCCAGCAGCCAAGGGGTGCAGGGCACCTACGAGCAGTACTTC; CDR3 protein: CASSQGVQGTYEQYF
J gene: TRBJ2-5; D gene: -; clone size: -; V gene: TRBV7-9; CDR3 DNA: TGTGCCAGCAGCTTAGTGGGGTCAGGGGACGGGCTCCAAGAGACCCAGTACTTC; CDR3 protein: CASSLVGSGDGLQETQYF
J gene: TRBJ1-2; D gene: TRBD1; clone size: -; V gene: TRBV11-2; CDR3 DNA: TGTGCCAGCAGACCTGGGACAGGGAAGTTCGGCTACACCTTC; CDR3 protein: CASRPGTGKFGYTF
J gene: TRBJ2-7; D gene: -; clone size: few; V gene: TRBV5-1; CDR3 DNA: TGCGCCAGCAGCGAAGACATCCGCTACTACGAGCAGTACTTC; CDR3 protein: CASSEDIRYYEQYF
J gene: TRBJ1-1; D gene: -; clone size: -; V gene: TRBV6-5; CDR3 DNA: TGTGCCAGCAGTCGGGGGTACACTGAAGCTTTCTTT; CDR3 protein: CASSRGYTEAFF
J gene: TRBJ2-2; D gene: -; clone size: -; V gene: TRBV5-1; CDR3 DNA: TGCGCCAGCAGCTTGGCCGGTCTCGCGGGGAACACCGGGGAGCTGTTTTTT; CDR3 protein: CASSLAGLAGNTGELFF
J gene: TRBJ1-6; D gene: TRBD1; clone size: -; V gene: TRBV2; CDR3 DNA: TGTGCCAAGACAGGGGGGTGGTCACCCCTCCACTTT; CDR3 protein: CAKTGGWSPLHF
J gene: TRBJ1-1; D gene: TRBD1; clone size: -; V gene: TRBV29-1; CDR3 DNA: TGCAGCGTTCCCCGACAGGGGGTTGGAACTGAAGCTTTCTTT; CDR3 protein: CSVPRQGVGTEAFF
J gene: TRBJ2-1; D gene: -; clone size: -; V gene: TRBV6-5; CDR3 DNA: TGTGCCAGCAGTTATAACCCCCCGGAGACTCACAATGAGCAGTTCTTC; CDR3 protein: CASSYNPPETHNEQFF
J gene: TRBJ2-7; D gene: -; clone size: -; V gene: TRBV2; CDR3 DNA: TGTGCCAGCAGTGGACACAGCTACGAGCAGTACTTC; CDR3 protein: CASSGHSYEQYF
J gene: TRBJ2-6; D gene: -; clone size: -; V gene: TRBV7-9; CDR3 DNA: TGTGCCAGCAGCTCCTCCGGGACAACTAGAAGCTCTGGGGCCAACGTCCTGACTTTC; CDR3 protein: CASSSSGTTRSSGANVLTF
J gene: TRBJ1-1; D gene: -; clone size: -; V gene: TRBV4-1; CDR3 DNA: TGCGCCAGCAGCCAGATCAGGGGGAACACTGAAGCTTTCTTT; CDR3 protein: CASSQIRGNTEAFF
J gene: TRBJ2-1; D gene: TRBD2; clone size: -; V gene: TRBV18; CDR3 DNA: TGTGCCAGCTCACGTCTAGCGGAAAGCTCCTACAATGAGCAGTTCTTC; CDR3 protein: CASSRLAESSYNEQFF
J gene: TRBJ2-2; D gene: TRBD1; clone size: few; V gene: TRBV2; CDR3 DNA: TGTGCCAGCGGGGACAGCGGGGAGCTGTTTTTT; CDR3 protein: CASGDSGELFF
J gene: TRBJ2-2; D gene: -; clone size: -; V gene: TRBV7-2; CDR3 DNA: TGTGCCAGCAGCCCTCGGACCGGGGAGCTGTTTTTT; CDR3 protein: CASSPRTGELFF
J gene: TRBJ2-7; D gene: TRBD1; clone size: -; V gene: TRBV11-2; CDR3 DNA: TGTGCCAGCAGTTGGGACAGGCCCACGTCTTCCGAGCAGTACTTC; CDR3 protein: CASSWDRPTSSEQYF
J gene: TRBJ1-4; D gene: -; clone size: -; V gene: TRBV4-3; CDR3 DNA: TGCGCCAGCAGCCCGCAGGTTGCAACTAATGAAAAACTGTTTTTT; CDR3 protein: CASSPQVATNEKLFF
J gene: TRBJ1-4; D gene: -; clone size: -; V gene: TRBV18; CDR3 DNA: TGTGCCAGCTCGCTACGGGGTTCAAATGAAAAACTGTTTTTT; CDR3 protein: CASSLRGSNEKLFF
J gene: TRBJ1-1; D gene: -; clone size: -; V gene: TRBV5-1; CDR3 DNA: TGCGCCAGCAGCTTGGTGGCCCAGAACACTGAAGCTTTCTTT; CDR3 protein: CASSLVAQNTEAFF
J gene: TRBJ1-1; D gene: -; clone size: -; V gene: TRBV19; CDR3 DNA: TGTGCCAGTAGTTTCGCCGACAGGAGTGAAGCTTTCTTT; CDR3 protein: CASSFADRSEAFF
J gene: TRBJ1-1; D gene: TRBD1; clone size: -; V gene: TRBV19; CDR3 DNA: TGTGCCAGTAGTTACACGGGACAGGGAAACACTGAAGCTTTCTTT; CDR3 protein: CASSYTGQGNTEAFF
J gene: TRBJ2-3; D gene: -; clone size: -; V gene: TRBV7-2; CDR3 DNA: TGTGCCAGCAGCTTAGAAGGGGTTAGCACAGATACGCAGTATTTT; CDR3 protein: CASSLEGVSTDTQYF
J gene: TRBJ2-7; D gene: TRBD2; clone size: few; V gene: TRBV5-1; CDR3 DNA: TGCGCCAGCAGCAGCCTAGCGGGAGGGCTGAACGAGCAGTACTTC; CDR3 protein: CASSSLAGGLNEQYF
J gene: TRBJ2-3; D gene: TRBD2; clone size: few; V gene: TRBV3-1/TRBV3-2; CDR3 DNA: TGTGCCAGCAGCCAAGGTGTGGGACTATACACAGATACGCAGTATTTT; CDR3 protein: CASSQGVGLYTDTQYF
J gene: TRBJ2-3; D gene: TRBD2; clone size: -; V gene: TRBV11-2; CDR3 DNA: TGTGCCAGCCGCACTACCCTAGCGGGAGCGCTCAGGTGGGATACGCAGTATTTT; CDR3 protein: CASRTTLAGALRWDTQYF
J gene: TRBJ2-7; D gene: TRBD1; clone size: -; V gene: TRBV14; CDR3 DNA: TGTGCCAGCAGCCAAGAAGGAAGGCGGACAGGGGCGACCGAGCAGTACTTC; CDR3 protein: CASSQEGRRTGATEQYF
J gene: TRBJ2-5; D gene: -; clone size: -; V gene: TRBV28; CDR3 DNA: TGTGCCAGCAGTCAGGGACTCTTAGAGACCCAGTACTTC; CDR3 protein: CASSQGLLETQYF
J gene: TRBJ2-5; D gene: TRBD2; clone size: -; V gene: TRBV19; CDR3 DNA: TGTGCCAGTAGCGGACTAGCGGGGGGCATCGGGACCCAGTACTTC; CDR3 protein: CASSGLAGGIGTQYF
J gene: TRBJ2-1; D gene: -; clone size: -; V gene: TRBV11-2; CDR3 DNA: TGTGCCAGCAGCCCAGGGAGCGGAGGGTCCTACAATGAGCAGTTCTTC; CDR3 protein: CASSPGSGGSYNEQFF
J gene: TRBJ1-6; D gene: TRBD1; clone size: -; V gene: TRBV2; CDR3 DNA: TGTGCCAGCAGTGAGGCAGGGGGTAATTCACCCCTCCACTTT; CDR3 protein: CASSEAGGNSPLHF
J gene: TRBJ2-5; D gene: TRBD1; clone size: -; V gene: TRBV12-3/TRBV12-4; CDR3 DNA: TGTGCCAGCAGTTGGGACAGTCAAGAGACCCAGTACTTC; CDR3 protein: CASSWDSQETQYF
J gene: TRBJ1-3; D gene: TRBD1; clone size: -; V gene: TRBV5-1; CDR3 DNA: TGCGCCAGCAGCTTGTCAGGACAGGGGTTCGCTGGAAACACCATATATTTT; CDR3 protein: CASSLSGQGFAGNTIYF
J gene: TRBJ2-2; D gene: -; clone size: few; V gene: TRBV7-9; CDR3 DNA: TGTGCCAGCAGCTTAGCACAGGTGGGGAACACCGGGGAGCTGTTTTTT; CDR3 protein: CASSLAQVGNTGELFF
J gene: TRBJ2-3; D gene: TRBD2; clone size: -; V gene: TRBV14; CDR3 DNA: TGTGCCAGCAGCCAACGACAGTACGGACTAGCGGGGAATACGCAGTATTTT; CDR3 protein: CASSQRQYGLAGNTQYF
J gene: TRBJ2-7; D gene: -; clone size: -; V gene: TRBV12-3/TRBV12-4; CDR3 DNA: TGTGCCAGCAGTCTAGGGAGTTACGAGCAGTACTTC; CDR3 protein: CASSLGSYEQYF
J gene: TRBJ2-6; D gene: TRBD1; clone size: -; V gene: TRBV15; CDR3 DNA: TGTGCCACCAGCAGGGGACAGAGCTCTGGGGCCAACGTCCTGACTTTC; CDR3 protein: CATSRGQSSGANVLTF
J gene: TRBJ1-1; D gene: -; clone size: -; V gene: TRBV12-3/TRBV12-4; CDR3 DNA: TGTGCCAGCAGCCAGGTACCCACTGAAGCTTTCTTT; CDR3 protein: CASSQVPTEAFF
J gene: TRBJ2-7; D gene: -; clone size: once; V gene: TRBV14; CDR3 DNA: TGTGCCAGCAGCCAAGACGGCTGGCGGGAGCAGTACTTC; CDR3 protein: CASSQDGWREQYF
J gene: TRBJ2-5; D gene: -; clone size: -; V gene: TRBV5-6; CDR3 DNA: TGTGCCAGCAGCTTGGTGGAGGTGGAGACCCAGTACTTC; CDR3 protein: CASSLVEVETQYF
J gene: TRBJ1-2; D gene: -; clone size: -; V gene: TRBV3-1/TRBV3-2; CDR3 DNA: TGTGCCAGCAGCCATCTTCTGACAGGAAACTATGGCTACACCTTC; CDR3 protein: CASSHLLTGNYGYTF
J gene: TRBJ1-5; D gene: TRBD1; clone size: once; V gene: TRBV15; CDR3 DNA: TGTGCCACCAGCAGAGATACGACAGGGAGGAAACATAGCAATCAGCCCCAGCATTTT; CDR3 protein: CATSRDTTGRKHSNQPQHF
J gene: TRBJ2-1; D gene: TRBD2; clone size: -; V gene: TRBV10-2; CDR3 DNA: TGCGCCAGCAGTGAGTCAAGGACTAGCGGGCTATACAATGAGCAGTTCTTC; CDR3 protein: CASSESRTSGLYNEQFF
J gene: TRBJ2-2; D gene: TRBD1; clone size: -; V gene: TRBV7-7; CDR3 DNA: TGTGCCAGCAGCTTAGAGTCAGGGGGTTTCACCGGGGAGCTGTTTTTT; CDR3 protein: CASSLESGGFTGELFF
J gene: TRBJ1-1; D gene: -; clone size: -; V gene: TRBV30; CDR3 DNA: TGTGCCTGGACCACCCAACCAGGCACTGAAGCTTTCTTT; CDR3 protein: CAWTTQPGTEAFF
J gene: TRBJ2-7; D gene: TRBD2; clone size: -; V gene: TRBV25-1; CDR3 DNA: TGTGCCAGCAGTGTCGGGACTAGCGGGAAGAAGGAGCAGTACTTC; CDR3 protein: CASSVGTSGKKEQYF